This TCR beta chain emerged from a study of shared clonotypes between healthy human individuals. Germline CDR1 is KGHSH and CDR2 is LQKENI. With 1 base removed from V and 5 bases from J, the gap between germline ends came to 3 bases. CDR3 size: 12 residues. As regards this clone: At the DNA level, this CDR3 is encoded by other sequences in the same sample as well.

The protocol was immunoSEQ multiplex PCR, while the TCRdb copy is restricted to in-frame clones and leaves out a portion. This sample has 2 million to 2.5 million clones, with 80% to 95% found just once. Sequencing was performed on naive CD4+ T cells from PBMCs. Subset given: CD45RA+ positively selected. The chain has TRBV18 and TRBJ2-1; D gene unclear. The sequence was collected from a man between 18 and 35 years old in good health. Some clones in this sample may be carry-over from other donors' samples. The CDR3 region has the DNA TGTGCCAGCTCACCACAGGACAATGAGCAGTTCTTC. Protein: CASSPQDNEQFF.